One sample yielded the 2 T cell receptor beta chains listed below, sequenced in a study of blood T cell repertoires in COVID-19. Clones were sequenced by immunoSEQ multiplex PCR, and TCRdb holds only the in-frame ones, with some missing. The sample consists of approximately 260,000 clones, roughly 80% of them appearing once. The sequencing sample was made of peripheral blood. The receptors come from a woman older than 75 with acute or convalescent COVID-19.

The chain recombines TRBV27 with TRBJ2-3; D remains unclear. Per germline, CDR1 MNHEY and CDR2 SMNVEV (reference sequence). V dropped 1 base and J dropped 2 bases, with 10 bases sitting between them. The CDR3 consists of 15 residues. CDR3 sequence: CASSLYQASTDTQYF. The CDR3 DNA follows: TGTGCCAGCAGTTTATATCAGGCATCCACAGATACGCAGTATTTT.

The CDR3 bases are TGTGCCAGCAGCGTAGCCGGGGGCTATAATTCACCCCTCCACTTT. It specifies CASSVAGGYNSPLHF. This sequence joins TRBV9 and TRBJ1-6, with a possible D match to TRBD1 (5 bases). This CDR3 region has 15 residues. Germline-derived CDR1 and CDR2 are SGDLS and YYNGEE. V dropped 0 bases and J dropped 3 bases, with 7 bases sitting between them.